Listed here are 19 T cell receptor beta chains from one sample, sequenced in a study of human T cells and chemical hapten exposure. Time point given: patch test 1, 2 weeks after DPC sensitization. As to treatment: therapeutic diphenylcyclopropenone sensitization with weekly scalp DPC. TCRdb reprocessed the RACE reads via MiXCR and lists one record per CDR3 protein. Among 370,000 or so distinct CDR3 sequences, 4.8% were seen once, and the ten largest hold about 2.1%. The specimen was whole blood, collected in connection with sensitization to the hapten diphenylcyclopropenone (DPC). These receptors came from a woman aged 45-65 years with alopecia areata. Some clones in this sample may be carry-over from other donors' samples.

V usage is TRBV6-2 or TRBV6-3 and J usage is TRBJ2-1, with D unresolved. The length of the CDR3 is 15 residues. Germline CDR1 MNHEY, CDR2 SVGEGT. Trimming left V 5 bases short and J 9 bases short, with 20 bases between. The CDR3 protein is CASSPITVWVVEQFF. In DNA form, the CDR3 reads TGTGCCAGCAGTCCCATTACCGTCTGGGTGGTTGAGCAGTTCTTC.

This clonotype was counted many times. The V call is TRBV30, the J call TRBJ1-6; no clear D gene. The CDR3 contains 14 residues. Trimming left V 0 bases short and J 6 bases short, with 9 bases between. Germline values: CDR1 GTSNPN, CDR2 SVGIG (reference sequence). DNA for the CDR3: TGTGCCTGGAGTGTACTGGCGGGTAATTCACCCCTCCACTTT. This gives the protein CAWSVLAGNSPLHF.

This clonotype appeared many times. J is TRBJ1-5 and V is TRBV24-1; no clear D. The germline V gene encodes CDR1 KGHDR and CDR2 SFDVKD. This CDR3 region has 15 residues. The V end lost 5 bases, the J end lost 0 bases, and 10 bases lay between the germline ends. The CDR3 reads CATSVSDDSNQPQHF. CDR3 DNA sequence: TGTGCCACCAGTGTGTCTGATGATAGCAATCAGCCCCAGCATTTT.

The chain employs TRBV7-9 and TRBJ1-4; no reliable D call. V was pared by 5 bases and J by 2 bases, with 12 bases between. The CDR3 consists of 15 residues. CDR1 and CDR2 from the germline V gene are SEHNR and FQNEAQ (reference sequence). CDR3 nucleotides: TGTGCCAGCAGCCTAGGACCGGGGACTAATGAAAAACTGTTTTTT. This encodes CASSLGPGTNEKLFF.

This chain uses TRBV20-1 with TRBJ2-7; a possible D gene is TRBD1 (6 bases). The CDR3 runs 12 residues. CDR1 is DFQATT, CDR2 SNEGSKA, per germline (reference sequence). V lost 5 bases and J 3 bases, leaving 11 bases between the germline ends. CDR3 amino acids: CSAGGQNYEQYF. The CDR3 DNA reads as TGCAGTGCTGGCGGACAGAACTACGAGCAGTACTTC.

This clonotype was detected only a few times. V usage is TRBV7-2 and J usage is TRBJ1-1; D is unclear. Germline loops: CDR1 SGHTA, CDR2 FQGNSA. The CDR3 runs to 14 residues. The V end lost 5 bases, the J end lost 3 bases, and 13 bases lay between the germline ends. The CDR3 sequence: CASSPSHGDTEAFF. Written as DNA, the CDR3 is TGTGCCAGCAGCCCCTCTCACGGGGACACTGAAGCTTTCTTT.

Details on this clonotype: Since the CDR3 does not end with the conserved phenylalanine or tryptophan, this likely comes from a read error. V gene TRBV10-1 combines with J gene TRBJ2-3; 12 nucleotides line up with TRBD2. This CDR3 has 16 residues. Germline V gene data show CDR1 as WNHNN and CDR2 as SYGVQD (reference sequence). Trimming at V came to 6 bases and at J to 3 bases, leaving 7 bases not matched to a gene. The DNA of the CDR3 is TGCGCCAGCAGGAGTGGACTAGCGGGATCTACAGATACGCAGTATTTA. The encoded protein is CASRSGLAGSTDTQYL.

This clonotype appeared many times. DNA for the CDR3: TGTGCCAGCAGCCAAGCGGGCCACACAGATACGCAGTATTTT. Its translation: CASSQAGHTDTQYF. The gene calls are TRBV14 and TRBJ2-3; D is uncertain. Germline CDR1 is SGHDN and CDR2 is FVKESK. V dropped 1 base and J dropped 2 bases, with 7 bases sitting between them. The CDR3 is made up of 14 amino acids.

This clonotype was observed many times. V is TRBV5-1 and J is TRBJ1-2; possibly TRBD1 for D (5 bases). The CDR3 extends over 15 amino acids. The germline gives CDR1 SGHRS, CDR2 YFSETQ. V was cut by 6 bases and J by 6 bases, with 21 bases left in between. CDR3 amino acids: CASTRGGDRYDGYTF. Here the CDR3 DNA reads TGCGCCAGCACCCGTGGAGGGGATAGATATGATGGCTACACCTTC.

This clonotype was picked up a small number of times. V and J are TRBV15 and TRBJ2-3; TRBD2 matches at 7 bases. The germline V gene has CDR1 LNHNV and CDR2 YYDKDF (reference sequence). The CDR3 loop spans 16 amino acids. J lost 0 bases, V lost 0 bases, and 3 bases had no gene match. The CDR3 is CATSRESGTSTDTQYF. Here the CDR3 DNA reads TGTGCCACCAGCAGAGAGAGCGGGACCAGCACAGATACGCAGTATTTT.

The CDR3 coding sequence is TGTGCCAGCAGTCCCTCGGTTCGCGAGCAGTACTTC. Translating gives CASSPSVREQYF. The rearrangement uses TRBV12-3 or TRBV12-4 and TRBJ2-7; no definite D call. This CDR3 region has 12 residues. Trimming removed 5 bases from V and 6 bases from J, with 11 bases in between.

This clonotype showed up many times. The V call is TRBV18, the J call TRBJ1-4, with D possibly being TRBD1 (5 bases). Germline CDR1 and CDR2: KGHSH and LQKENI. CDR3 size: 11 residues. The V and J ends lost 8 bases and 8 bases respectively, with 9 bases between them. The DNA of the CDR3 is TGTGCCAGCAGCCCAGGGGAAAAACTGTTTTTT. Protein sequence: CASSPGEKLFF.

This clonotype was seen more than once but under ten times. An end of the junction does not agree with germline; a read error may underlie this. V and J are TRBV2 and TRBJ2-6, with D perhaps TRBD1 (6 bases). This CDR3 is 16 amino acids long. Germline V lookup: CDR1 SNHLY, CDR2 FYNNEI. CDR3 sequence (DNA): TGTGCCAGCAGTAAAGCAGGGGCGGCTGGGGCCAACGTCCTGACTTTC. Protein sequence: CASSKAGAAGANVLTF.

This clonotype was seen more than once but under ten times. J is TRBJ1-1 and V is TRBV5-4; 9 bases fit TRBD1. The CDR3 runs 14 residues. With 4 bases clipped from V and 4 bases from J, the junction kept 5 bases outside the gene matches. Germline-derived CDR1 and CDR2 are SGHNT and YYREEE (reference sequence). The CDR3 is CASSGTGSGTEAFF. CDR3 bases: TGTGCCAGCAGCGGGACAGGGTCGGGCACTGAAGCTTTCTTT. The full variable domain, its missing parts supplied by reference TRBV5-4 and TRBJ1-1, is ETGVTQSPTHLIKTRGQQVTLRCSSQSGHNTVSWYQQALGQGPQFIFQYYREEENGRGNFPPRFSGLQFPNYSSELNVNALELDDSALYLCASSGTGSGTEAFFGQGTRLTVV.

This clonotype was seen ten or more times. This rearrangement joins TRBV5-1 to TRBJ2-3; no clear D gene. V was cut by 1 base and J by 5 bases, with 11 bases left in between. The CDR3 sequence is 14 residues long. CDR1 and CDR2 (germline): SGHRS, YFSETQ. CDR3 sequence: CASSLSDGRDTQYF. DNA for the CDR3: TGCGCCAGCAGCTTGAGTGACGGCCGAGATACGCAGTATTTT.

Many counts were recorded for this clonotype. This sequence joins TRBV5-6 and TRBJ1-5; no clear D. The CDR3 runs to 15 residues. V lost 3 bases, J lost 2 bases, and 12 bases lay in between. CDR1 SGHDT and CDR2 YYEEEE come from the germline V gene. CDR3 loop: CASSSRPGGNQPQHF. The CDR3 nucleotides read TGTGCCAGCAGCTCTCGCCCTGGGGGCAATCAGCCCCAGCATTTT.

Many counts were recorded for this clonotype. The chain has TRBV29-1 and TRBJ2-1; TRBD1 agrees at 7 bases. Germline CDR1 SQVTM, CDR2 ANQGSEA. Losses at the gene ends were 3 bases for V and 4 bases for J; bases not matched to a gene: 0. This CDR3 has 12 residues. The CDR3 bases are TGCAGCGTTGAGGACAGGTACAATGAGCAGTTCTTC. Translation: CSVEDRYNEQFF.

This clonotype was seen at least ten times. This chain links TRBV6-2 or TRBV6-3 with TRBJ2-7; D is unclear. The V and J ends lost 4 bases and 0 bases respectively, with 7 bases between them. This CDR3 region has 13 residues. The germline V gene has CDR1 MNHEY and CDR2 SVGEGT. CDR3 loop: CASSWAASYEQYF. In nucleotides, the CDR3 is TGTGCCAGCAGTTGGGCTGCCTCCTACGAGCAGTACTTC.

This clonotype has more than one count but fewer than ten. The rearrangement uses TRBV12-3 or TRBV12-4 and TRBJ1-2, with D possibly matching TRBD1 (6 bases). The CDR3 is 14 residues long. V was pared by 5 bases and J by 5 bases, with 15 bases between. This CDR3 is CASSTNRVGYGYTF. The CDR3 coding sequence is TGTGCCAGCAGTACAAACAGGGTTGGATATGGCTACACCTTC.